The entry below describes one T cell receptor beta chain. Its antigen remains unidentified. In TCRdb, the multiplex PCR reads were re-called with MiXCR into one record per CDR3 protein. Of 90,000 to 120,000 distinct CDR3 sequences in the sample, roughly 20% are singletons; the top ten hold roughly 1.2%. The data are from a study of breast tumors, draining lymph nodes, adjacent tissues. V was pared by 4 bases and J by 2 bases, with 4 bases of the junction left unmatched. The CDR3 runs to 15 residues. CDR1 SGHAT and CDR2 FQNNGV come from the germline V gene. Samples came from axillary lymph nodes draining the breast cancer. Study results and limitations: Tumor T cell lymph node origin was a supported hypothesis, not proven.

Sequenced: axillary lymph node tissue. This chain connects TRBV11-2 to TRBJ2-5; 10 bases line up with TRBD2. The source is a female donor with breast cancer. Some clones in this sample may be carry-over from other donors' samples. This CDR3 reads CASSSRTSGQETQYF. CDR3 coding DNA: TGTGCCAGCAGCTCCCGGACTAGCGGACAAGAGACCCAGTACTTC.